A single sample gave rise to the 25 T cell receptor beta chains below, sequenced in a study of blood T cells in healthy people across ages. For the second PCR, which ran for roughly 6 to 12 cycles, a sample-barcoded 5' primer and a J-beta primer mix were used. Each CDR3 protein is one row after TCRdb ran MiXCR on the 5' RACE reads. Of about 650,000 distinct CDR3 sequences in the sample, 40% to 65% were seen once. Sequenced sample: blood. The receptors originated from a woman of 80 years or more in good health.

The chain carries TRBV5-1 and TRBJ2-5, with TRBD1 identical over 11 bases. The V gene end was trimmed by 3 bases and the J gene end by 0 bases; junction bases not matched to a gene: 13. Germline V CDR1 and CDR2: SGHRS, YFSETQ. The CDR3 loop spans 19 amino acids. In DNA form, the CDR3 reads TGCGCCAGCAGCTCCAAGCCGGGACAGGGGGTAACGTACCAAGAGACCCAGTACTTC. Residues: CASSSKPGQGVTYQETQYF. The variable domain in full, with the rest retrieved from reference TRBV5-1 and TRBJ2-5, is KAGVTQTPRYLIKTRGQQVTLSCSPISGHRSVSWYQQTPGQGLQFLFEYFSETQRNKGNFPGRFSGRQFSNSRSEMNVSTLELGDSALYLCASSSKPGQGVTYQETQYFGPGTRLLVL.

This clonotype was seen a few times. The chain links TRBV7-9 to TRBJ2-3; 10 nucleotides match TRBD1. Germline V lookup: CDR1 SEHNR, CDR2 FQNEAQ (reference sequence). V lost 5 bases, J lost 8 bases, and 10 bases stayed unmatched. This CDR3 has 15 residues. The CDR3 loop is CASSPNGTGARTQYF. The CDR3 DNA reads TGTGCCAGCAGCCCCAACGGGACAGGGGCCCGTACGCAGTATTTT.

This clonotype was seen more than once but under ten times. DNA for the CDR3: TGTGCCAGCAGCAAGACAGCCTGGGAGGAAAAACTGTTTTTT. Residues: CASSKTAWEEKLFF. The rearrangement joins TRBV6-1 to TRBJ1-4; D perhaps matches TRBD1 (5 bases). Between the trimmed V and J ends, which lost 6 bases and 8 bases, there was a span of 16 bases. This CDR3 is built from 14 residues. CDR1 is MNHNS, CDR2 SASEGT, per germline.

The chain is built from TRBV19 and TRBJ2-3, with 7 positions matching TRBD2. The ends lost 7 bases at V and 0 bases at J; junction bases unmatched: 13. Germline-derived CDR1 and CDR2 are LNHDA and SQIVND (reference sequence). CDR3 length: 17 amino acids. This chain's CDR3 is CASTEGASGYSTDTQYF. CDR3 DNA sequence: TGTGCCAGTACCGAAGGGGCTAGCGGATATAGCACAGATACGCAGTATTTT.

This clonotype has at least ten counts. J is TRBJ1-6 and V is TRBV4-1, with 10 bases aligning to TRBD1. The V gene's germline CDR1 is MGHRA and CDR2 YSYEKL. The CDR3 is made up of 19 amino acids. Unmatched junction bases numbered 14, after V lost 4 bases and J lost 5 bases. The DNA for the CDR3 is TGCGCCAGCAGCCGATGGCCGGGACAGGGGTCGTTCGATAATTCACCCCTCCACTTT. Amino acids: CASSRWPGQGSFDNSPLHF.

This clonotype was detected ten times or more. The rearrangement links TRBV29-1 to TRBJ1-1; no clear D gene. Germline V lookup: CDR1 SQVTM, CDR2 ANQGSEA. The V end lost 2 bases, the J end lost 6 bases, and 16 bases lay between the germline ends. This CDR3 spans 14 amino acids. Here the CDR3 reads CSVEPAGRGSEAFF. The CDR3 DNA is TGCAGCGTTGAACCCGCCGGCCGAGGTTCTGAAGCTTTCTTT.

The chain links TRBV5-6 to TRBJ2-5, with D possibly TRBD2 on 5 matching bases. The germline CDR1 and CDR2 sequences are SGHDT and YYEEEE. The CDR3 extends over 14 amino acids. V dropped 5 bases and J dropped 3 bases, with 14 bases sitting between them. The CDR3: CASSTGVSKETQYF. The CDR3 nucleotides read TGTGCCAGCAGTACCGGGGTTTCAAAAGAGACCCAGTACTTC.

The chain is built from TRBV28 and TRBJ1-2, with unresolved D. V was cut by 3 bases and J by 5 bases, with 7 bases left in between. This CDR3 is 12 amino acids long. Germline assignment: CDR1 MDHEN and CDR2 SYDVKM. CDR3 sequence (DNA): TGTGCCAGCAGTTTGTCCCCTTATGGCTACACCTTC. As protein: CASSLSPYGYTF.

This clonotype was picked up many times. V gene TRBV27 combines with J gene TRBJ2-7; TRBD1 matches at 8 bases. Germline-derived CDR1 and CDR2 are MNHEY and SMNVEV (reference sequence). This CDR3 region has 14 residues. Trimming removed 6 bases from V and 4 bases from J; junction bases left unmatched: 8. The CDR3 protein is CASSPDRGGYEQYF. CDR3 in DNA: TGTGCCAGCAGCCCAGACAGGGGTGGGTACGAGCAGTACTTC.

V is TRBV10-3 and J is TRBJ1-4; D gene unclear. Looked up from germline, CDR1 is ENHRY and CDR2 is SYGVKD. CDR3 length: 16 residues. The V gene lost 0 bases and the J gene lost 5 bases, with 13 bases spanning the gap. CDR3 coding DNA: TGTGCCATCAGTGAGTCGAGAGACTTAGGCAATGAAAAACTGTTTTTT. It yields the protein CAISESRDLGNEKLFF.

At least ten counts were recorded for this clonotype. CDR3 sequence reads: CAIGSGLAGVDTQYF. The CDR3 bases are TGTGCCATCGGATCCGGACTAGCGGGAGTGGATACGCAGTATTTT. V usage is TRBV10-3 and J usage is TRBJ2-3; 13 bases match TRBD2. Losses at the gene ends were 8 bases for V and 6 bases for J; bases not matched to a gene: 8. The CDR3 has 15 amino acids. CDR1 ENHRY and CDR2 SYGVKD come from the germline V gene.

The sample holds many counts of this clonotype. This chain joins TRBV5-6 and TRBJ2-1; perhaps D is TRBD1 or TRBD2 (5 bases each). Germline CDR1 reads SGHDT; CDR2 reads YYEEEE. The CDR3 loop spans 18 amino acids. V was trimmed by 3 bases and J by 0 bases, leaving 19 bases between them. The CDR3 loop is CASSSQVGHGLSYNEQFF. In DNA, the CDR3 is TGTGCCAGCAGCTCCCAAGTCGGACACGGACTCTCCTACAATGAGCAGTTCTTC.

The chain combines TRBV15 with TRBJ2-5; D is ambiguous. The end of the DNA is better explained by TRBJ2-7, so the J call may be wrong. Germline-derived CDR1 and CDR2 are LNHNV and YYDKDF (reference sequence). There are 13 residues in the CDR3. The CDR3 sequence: CATSRNLAYEQYF. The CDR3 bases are TGTGCCACCAGCAGAAATCTCGCCTACGAGCAGTACTTC.

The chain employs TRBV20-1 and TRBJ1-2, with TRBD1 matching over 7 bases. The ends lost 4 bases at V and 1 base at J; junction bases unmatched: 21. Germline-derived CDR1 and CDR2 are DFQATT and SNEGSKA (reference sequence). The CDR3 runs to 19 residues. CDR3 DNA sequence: TGCAGTGCTAAACCGATGTCGGGGCAGGGGGACGGCCTTAACTATGGCTACACCTTC. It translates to CSAKPMSGQGDGLNYGYTF.

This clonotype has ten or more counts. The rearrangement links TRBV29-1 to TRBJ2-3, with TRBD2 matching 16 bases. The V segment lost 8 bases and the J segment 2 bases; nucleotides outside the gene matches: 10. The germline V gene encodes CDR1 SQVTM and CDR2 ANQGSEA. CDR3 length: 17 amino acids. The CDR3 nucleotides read TGCAGCTCCTCGGGACTAGCGGGAGGGCCTATCACAGATACGCAGTATTTT. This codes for CSSSGLAGGPITDTQYF.

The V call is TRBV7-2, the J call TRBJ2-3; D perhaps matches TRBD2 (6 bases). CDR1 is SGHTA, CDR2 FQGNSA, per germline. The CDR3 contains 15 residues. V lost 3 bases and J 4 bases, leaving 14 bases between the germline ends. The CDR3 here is CASSLAGLTADTQYF. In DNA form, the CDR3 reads TGTGCCAGCAGCTTGGCGGGACTTACAGCAGATACGCAGTATTTT.

As DNA, the CDR3 is TGCGCCAGCAGCGCCCAAATGTGGTCAGATACGCAGTATTTT. Protein sequence: CASSAQMWSDTQYF. The chain links TRBV4-3 to TRBJ2-3; D unclear. The CDR3 is made up of 14 amino acids. Between the trimmed V and J ends, which lost 5 bases and 4 bases, there was a span of 13 bases. The germline V gene has CDR1 LGHNA and CDR2 YSLEER.

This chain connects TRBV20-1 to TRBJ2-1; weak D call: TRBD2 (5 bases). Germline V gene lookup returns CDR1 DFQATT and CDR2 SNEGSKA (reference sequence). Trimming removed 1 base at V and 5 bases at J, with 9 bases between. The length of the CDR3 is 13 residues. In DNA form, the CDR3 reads TGCAGTGCTAGAGGGCCAGCGGACAATGAGCAGTTCTTC. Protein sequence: CSARGPADNEQFF.

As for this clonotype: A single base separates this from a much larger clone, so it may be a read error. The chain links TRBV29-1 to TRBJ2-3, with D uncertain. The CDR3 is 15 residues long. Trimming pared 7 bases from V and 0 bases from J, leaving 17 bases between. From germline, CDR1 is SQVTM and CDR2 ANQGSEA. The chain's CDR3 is CSAEGASSSTDTQYF. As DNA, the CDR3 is TGCAGCGCCGAAGGCGCATCCTCTAGCACAGATACGCAGTATTTT.

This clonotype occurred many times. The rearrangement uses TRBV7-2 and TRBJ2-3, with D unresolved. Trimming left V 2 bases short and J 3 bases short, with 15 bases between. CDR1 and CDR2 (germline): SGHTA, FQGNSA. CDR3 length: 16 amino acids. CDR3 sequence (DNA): TGTGCCAGCAGCTTATCTTCCTTGGGCAAAACAGATACGCAGTATTTT. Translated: CASSLSSLGKTDTQYF.

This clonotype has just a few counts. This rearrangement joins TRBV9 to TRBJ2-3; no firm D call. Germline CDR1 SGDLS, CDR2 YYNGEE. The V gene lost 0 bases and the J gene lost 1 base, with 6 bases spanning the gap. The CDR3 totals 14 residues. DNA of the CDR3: TGTGCCAGCAGCGTAGCGGCGGGCACAGATACGCAGTATTTT. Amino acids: CASSVAAGTDTQYF.

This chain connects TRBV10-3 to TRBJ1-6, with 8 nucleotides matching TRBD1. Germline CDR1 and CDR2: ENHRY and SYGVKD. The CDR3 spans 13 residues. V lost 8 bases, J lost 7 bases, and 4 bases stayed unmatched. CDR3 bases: TGTGCCATCGGACAGGGATTCAATTCACCCCTCCACTTT. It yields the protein CAIGQGFNSPLHF.

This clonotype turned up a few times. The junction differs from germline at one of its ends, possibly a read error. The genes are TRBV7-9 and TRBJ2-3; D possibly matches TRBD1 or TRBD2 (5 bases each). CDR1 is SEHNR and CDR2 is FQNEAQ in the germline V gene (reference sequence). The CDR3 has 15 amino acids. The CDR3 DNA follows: TGTGCCAGCTCCTTAACGGGACCAACCACAGGTACGCAGTATTTT. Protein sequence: CASSLTGPTTGTQYF.

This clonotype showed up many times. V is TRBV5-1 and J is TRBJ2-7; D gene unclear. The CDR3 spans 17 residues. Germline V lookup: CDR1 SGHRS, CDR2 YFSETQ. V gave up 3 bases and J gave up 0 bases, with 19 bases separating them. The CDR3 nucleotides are TGCGCCAGCAGCTCCTATCCTATAGAAACGAGCTCCTACGAGCAGTACTTC. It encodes CASSSYPIETSSYEQYF.

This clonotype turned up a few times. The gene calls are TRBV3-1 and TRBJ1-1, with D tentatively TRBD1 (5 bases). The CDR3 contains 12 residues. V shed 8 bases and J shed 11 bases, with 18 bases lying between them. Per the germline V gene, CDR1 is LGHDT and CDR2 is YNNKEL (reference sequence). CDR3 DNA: TGTGCCAGCCTAACTACCCGGGGCCGGGCTTTCTTT. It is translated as CASLTTRGRAFF.